Below, 10 T cell receptor beta chains from the same sample are listed, as sequenced in a study of T cells after yellow fever vaccination (dated by TCRdb to about 2019). This specimen's treatment or condition label, per the study, means: live attenuated yellow fever vaccine strain. Library generation was performed with 5' RACE. Instrument on record: Illumina NovaSeq 6000. TCRdb's own reprocessing of the public reads used fastp at Q25 and MiXCR and kept productive beta chains. Merged by CDR3 protein, the rows form single entries marked with the most common genes and DNA. The sample table records under 200,000 distinct CDR3 sequences; 8% to 13% of these occur just once. The ten biggest clones cover around 34% of the sample. The sequencing used CD8+ T cells sorted from PBMCs, collected 15 days after the yellow fever booster vaccination. The receptors come from a young man who received the YFV17D yellow fever vaccine.

This clonotype showed up many times. This chain uses TRBV7-9 with TRBJ2-5; D is perhaps TRBD1 (6 bases). Trimming took 1 base from V and 2 from J, leaving 14 bases between them. CDR3 length equals 16 residues. The germline gives CDR1 SEHNR, CDR2 FQNEAQ (reference sequence). The CDR3 loop reads CASSLVAKTGQETQYF. Written as DNA, the CDR3 is TGTGCCAGCAGCTTAGTGGCCAAAACAGGGCAAGAGACCCAGTACTTC.

This rearrangement joins TRBV28 to TRBJ2-7, with D maybe TRBD2 (6 bases). Trimming cost V 3 bases and J 4 bases, with 13 bases left between them. The CDR3 has 14 residues. The germline gives CDR1 MDHEN, CDR2 SYDVKM. CDR3 in DNA: TGTGCCAGCAGTTTGGGCAGGGAGGTATACGAGCAGTACGTC. Its translation is CASSLGREVYEQYV.

This clonotype was seen a few times. This chain links TRBV6-6 with TRBJ2-2; the D is unclear. The V and J ends lost 8 bases and 0 bases respectively, with 10 bases between them. The germline gives CDR1 MNHNY, CDR2 SVGAGI (reference sequence). The CDR3 consists of 14 residues. The CDR3 nucleotides are TGTGCCAGCGGACCCCCATCGAACACCGGGGAGCTGTTTTTT. Protein: CASGPPSNTGELFF.

This clonotype was seen only a few times. The rearrangement joins TRBV7-9 to TRBJ2-7; D is undetermined. This CDR3 is 14 amino acids long. V lost 1 base and J lost 3, with 10 bases in between. The germline V gene has CDR1 SEHNR and CDR2 FQNEAQ (reference sequence). CDR3 region: CASSLDALLYEQYV. CDR3 bases: TGTGCCAGCAGCTTAGACGCCCTCCTCTACGAGCAGTACGTC.

The V and J genes are TRBV7-9 and TRBJ1-6, with TRBD1 as a possible D gene (5 bases). The V and J ends lost 5 bases and 7 bases respectively, with 12 bases between them. CDR3 length: 14 amino acids. From germline, CDR1 is SEHNR and CDR2 FQNEAQ (reference sequence). The CDR3 sequence is CASSPSQGNSPLHF. In nucleotides, the CDR3 is TGTGCCAGCAGCCCTTCTCAGGGCAATTCACCCCTCCACTTT.

This clonotype appeared a few times. V and J are TRBV5-6 and TRBJ1-5, with D uncertain. CDR3 length: 14 amino acids. Germline V CDR1 and CDR2: SGHDT, YYEEEE. The V gene lost 4 bases and the J gene lost 2 bases, with 10 bases spanning the gap. In DNA form, the CDR3 reads TGTGCCAGCAGCCGGACGGCCGGCAATCAGCCCCAGCATTTT. Amino acid sequence: CASSRTAGNQPQHF.

The CDR3 region is CASSVSGGYYNEQFF. The CDR3 DNA reads as TGTGCCAGCAGCGTTAGCGGGGGCTACTACAATGAGCAGTTCTTC. This chain uses TRBV9 with TRBJ2-1; 9 nucleotides line up with TRBD2. The CDR3 is made up of 15 amino acids. Germline values: CDR1 SGDLS, CDR2 YYNGEE. Trimming took 2 bases from V and 3 from J; bases not matched to a gene: 3. Drawing the rest from reference TRBV9 and TRBJ2-1, the complete variable domain is DSGVTQTPKHLITATGQRVTLRCSPRSGDLSVYWYQQSLDQGLQFLIQYYNGEERAKGNILERFSAQQFPDLHSELNLSSLELGDSALYFCASSVSGGYYNEQFFGPGTRLTVL.

This chain links TRBV4-3 with TRBJ2-3, with 7 bases that match TRBD2. Germline CDR1 and CDR2: LGHNA and YSLEER. The CDR3 has 13 residues. J gave up 3 bases and V 5 bases, and 2 bases lay outside the gene matches. The DNA of the CDR3 is TGCGCCAGCAGCGGGGGGGTGACAGATACGCAGTATTTT. Its translation is CASSGGVTDTQYF.

The rearrangement links TRBV4-1 to TRBJ2-7; the D is unclear. Per germline, CDR1 MGHRA and CDR2 YSYEKL. The V and J ends lost 0 bases and 3 bases respectively, with 9 bases between them. The CDR3 is 14 amino acids. This CDR3 reads CASSQETLRYEQYF. CDR3 sequence (DNA): TGCGCCAGCAGCCAAGAGACTCTCCGCTACGAGCAGTACTTC.

This clonotype has more than one count but fewer than ten. The chain has TRBV7-2 and TRBJ2-1; D gene unclear. The length of the CDR3 is 15 residues. Per the germline V gene, CDR1 is SGHTA and CDR2 is FQGNSA. V gave up 1 base and J gave up 2 bases, with 9 bases separating them. CDR3 nucleotides: TGTGCCAGCAGCTTAGGTACCTCGACCTACAATGAGCAGTTCTTC. As protein: CASSLGTSTYNEQFF.